The 29 T cell receptor beta chains presented below share a single source sample, sequenced in a study of cytomegalovirus exposure and HLA in healthy donors. Profiled with immunoSEQ multiplex PCR; TCRdb holds only in-frame clones, not every one. The data show 240,000 or so clones, approximately 84% seen once. The sample consisted of PBMCs. The source is a woman aged 25-40 years in good health and CMV-seropositive.

The V and J genes are TRBV6-1 and TRBJ2-5; 7 bases map to TRBD1. V lost 0 bases and J lost 3; bases outside the gene matches: 7. Germline assignment: CDR1 MNHNS and CDR2 SASEGT. The CDR3 is made up of 16 amino acids. CDR3 sequence: CASSEAADRLEETQYF. In nucleotides, the CDR3 is TGTGCCAGCAGTGAAGCGGCGGACAGGCTGGAAGAGACCCAGTACTTC.

The CDR3 DNA reads as TGCGCCAGCAGCCAAGAAAGAACTGACTACGAGCAGTACTTC. Translated: CASSQERTDYEQYF. J is TRBJ2-7 and V is TRBV4-1; D is ambiguous. The CDR3 has 14 amino acids. The germline V gene encodes CDR1 MGHRA and CDR2 YSYEKL. Trimming stripped 0 bases from V and 3 bases from J, with 9 bases between.

The chain has TRBV5-4 and TRBJ2-3; tentative D call: TRBD1 (5 bases). The CDR3 extends over 14 amino acids. In germline, CDR1 is SGHNT, CDR2 YYREEE (reference sequence). Deletions cut 3 bases from V and 2 bases from J, with 10 bases between. CDR3 residues: CASSYDSYTDTQYF. The DNA for the CDR3 is TGTGCCAGCAGCTATGACAGTTACACAGATACGCAGTATTTT.

The chain joins TRBV4-2 to TRBJ2-2, with TRBD1 as a possible D gene (5 bases). CDR1 is LGHNA and CDR2 is YNFKEQ in the germline V gene. V gave up 0 bases and J gave up 4 bases, with 9 bases separating them. The CDR3 consists of 15 residues. The CDR3 bases are TGTGCCAGCAGCCAAGAAGACAGCCTCACCGGGGAGCTGTTTTTT. Translating gives CASSQEDSLTGELFF.

CDR3 nucleotide sequence: TGCGCCAGCAGCCAAGATTGGGACGGGAGGACCTCCTACGAGCAGTACTTC. Its protein is CASSQDWDGRTSYEQYF. This sequence joins TRBV4-1 and TRBJ2-7; the match to TRBD2 covers 7 bases. Trimming cost V 0 bases and J 0 bases; bases outside gene matches: 8. Germline V CDR1 and CDR2: MGHRA, YSYEKL. CDR3 size: 17 residues.

This clone was counted a single time. The chain joins TRBV21-1 to TRBJ1-5; the table's D call, TRBD1, has no DNA check behind it. TRBV21-1 is described as a pseudogene. CDR3 length equals 17 residues. CDR3 coding DNA: TGTGCCAGCACCCCAACCCCCAGGGGTGGGTGCAATCAGCCCCAGCATTTT. It translates to CASTPTPRGGCNQPQHF.

The genes are TRBV6-5 and TRBJ2-1; 10 positions agree with TRBD2. Germline CDR1 reads MNHEY; CDR2 reads SVGAGI. The CDR3 extends over 16 amino acids. V lost 2 bases to trimming and J lost 7 bases; unmatched junction nucleotides: 8. CDR3 in DNA: TGTGCCAGCAGTTACAGGACTAGCGGCCTTCAAAATGAGCAGTTCTTC. Translating gives CASSYRTSGLQNEQFF.

The chain recombines TRBV5-4 with TRBJ2-7, with 9 bases that match TRBD1. This CDR3 is built from 13 residues. Germline V gene sequence: CDR1 SGHNT, CDR2 YYREEE (reference sequence). J was trimmed by 6 bases and V by 4 bases; bases with no gene match: 5. This CDR3 is CASSPQGASEQYF. The CDR3 nucleotides read TGTGCCAGCAGCCCACAGGGGGCGAGCGAGCAGTACTTC. The full variable domain, in which reference TRBV5-4 and TRBJ2-7 provide the parts outside the CDR3, is ETGVTQSPTHLIKTRGQQVTLRCSSQSGHNTVSWYQQALGQGPQFIFQYYREEENGRGNFPPRFSGLQFPNYSSELNVNALELDDSALYLCASSPQGASEQYFGPGTRLTVT.

The CDR3 DNA follows: TGTGCCAGCAGCTTCGGGACAGGGAACTATGGCTACACCTTC. Translated, it gives CASSFGTGNYGYTF. The chain recombines TRBV7-9 with TRBJ1-2, with 9 bases matching TRBD1. Trimming took 3 bases from V and 2 from J; bases not matched to a gene: 1. Germline V gives CDR1 SEHNR, CDR2 FQNEAQ (reference sequence). This CDR3 spans 14 amino acids.

The J gene is TRBJ2-1, the V gene TRBV7-8; 11 bases match TRBD2. V was pared by 2 bases and J by 7 bases, with 7 bases of the junction left unmatched. Per germline, CDR1 SGHVS and CDR2 FQNEAQ. CDR3 size: 16 residues. In nucleotides, the CDR3 is TGTGCCAGCAGCTTAATTCTAGCGGGAGGTTTAAATGAGCAGTTCTTC. Protein: CASSLILAGGLNEQFF.

The DNA for the CDR3 is TGTGCCATCAGCACCAGCGTGACGGGAGCGGATGGCTACACCTTC. Its protein product is CAISTSVTGADGYTF. This chain uses TRBV10-3 with TRBJ1-2; D unclear. This CDR3 is built from 15 residues. V was clipped by 6 bases and J by 6 bases, with 20 bases between them. Germline values: CDR1 ENHRY, CDR2 SYGVKD.

The chain joins TRBV7-9 to TRBJ2-4; D unresolved. Germline assignment: CDR1 SEHNR and CDR2 FQNEAQ (reference sequence). The V gene lost 1 base and the J gene lost 0 bases, with 4 bases spanning the gap. The CDR3 covers 14 residues. CDR3 loop: CASSLELAKNIQYF. CDR3 DNA: TGTGCCAGCAGCTTAGAGCTAGCCAAAAACATTCAGTACTTC.

V gene TRBV5-4 combines with J gene TRBJ2-7; TRBD1 agrees at 8 bases. Per germline, CDR1 SGHNT and CDR2 YYREEE (reference sequence). The CDR3 is 14 residues long. V lost 4 bases and J lost 6; bases outside the gene matches: 9. CDR3 loop: CASSQTGVRSEQYF. The CDR3 coding sequence is TGTGCCAGCAGCCAGACAGGGGTTCGGAGCGAGCAGTACTTC.

This chain links TRBV6-1 with TRBJ2-5; a possible D gene is TRBD2 (6 bases). The germline V gene has CDR1 MNHNS and CDR2 SASEGT. V lost 5 bases to trimming and J lost 5 bases, with 12 bases between them. The length of the CDR3 is 13 residues. This CDR3 reads CASSLLASETQYF. Written as DNA, the CDR3 is TGTGCCAGCAGTCTACTAGCCTCGGAGACCCAGTACTTC.

J is TRBJ2-2 and V is TRBV7-2; a possible D gene is TRBD1 (5 bases). This CDR3 is 15 amino acids long. The V end was cut by 3 bases, the J end by 5 bases, with 13 bases between. Germline values: CDR1 SGHTA, CDR2 FQGNSA. The CDR3: CASSFGRQFTGELFF. CDR3 coding DNA: TGTGCCAGCAGCTTCGGACGACAGTTTACCGGGGAGCTGTTTTTT.

V and J are TRBV4-1 and TRBJ2-2; D may be TRBD2 (6 bases). V was cut by 3 bases and J by 0 bases, with 11 bases left in between. In germline, CDR1 is MGHRA, CDR2 YSYEKL. The length of the CDR3 is 16 residues. CDR3: CASSHLTGANTGELFF. In nucleotides, the CDR3 is TGCGCCAGCAGCCACCTCACGGGAGCGAACACCGGGGAGCTGTTTTTT.

The rearrangement uses TRBV2 and TRBJ2-6; 9 bases match TRBD1. Germline CDR1 is SNHLY and CDR2 is FYNNEI. This CDR3 contains 18 residues. V dropped 6 bases and J dropped 0; count of bases not matched to a gene: 9. The CDR3: CASRPGQGINSGANVLTF. For the CDR3, the DNA is TGTGCCAGCAGGCCGGGACAGGGCATTAACTCTGGGGCCAACGTCCTGACTTTC.

This chain joins TRBV6-1 and TRBJ1-1, with 8 bases fitting TRBD1. Looked up from germline, CDR1 is MNHNS and CDR2 is SASEGT. The CDR3 is 14 amino acids. The trim removed 6 bases at V and 0 bases at J, leaving 3 bases unmatched. CDR3 DNA sequence: TGTGCCAGCAGCGAACAGGGGGTGAACACTGAAGCTTTCTTT. Residues: CASSEQGVNTEAFF.

V gene TRBV28 combines with J gene TRBJ1-2; D gene ambiguous. Germline V gene sequence: CDR1 MDHEN, CDR2 SYDVKM. This CDR3 is 13 amino acids long. The ends were cut back, 1 base at V and 6 bases at J, with 9 bases in the middle. Here the CDR3 reads CASSLSSGNGYTF. CDR3 DNA: TGTGCCAGCAGTTTATCCAGCGGGAATGGCTACACCTTC.

CDR3 region: CASSLEVAGHQPQHF. The CDR3 nucleotides are TGTGCCAGCAGCTTAGAGGTCGCAGGGCATCAGCCCCAGCATTTT. V usage is TRBV7-8 and J usage is TRBJ1-5; D might be TRBD1 (5 bases). CDR1 and CDR2 (germline): SGHVS, FQNEAQ. The CDR3 contains 15 residues. Between the trimmed V and J ends, which lost 1 base and 5 bases, there was a span of 12 bases.

The chain combines TRBV11-2 with TRBJ1-1, with D uncertain. Trimming stripped 1 base from V and 4 bases from J, with 13 bases between. Germline values: CDR1 SGHAT, CDR2 FQNNGV. This CDR3 is 15 amino acids long. CDR3 coding DNA: TGTGCCAGCAGCTTAGGAGGTACCGAGGGCACTGAAGCTTTCTTT. Translation gives CASSLGGTEGTEAFF. Drawing the rest from reference TRBV11-2 and TRBJ1-1, the complete variable domain is EAGVAQSPRYKIIEKRQSVAFWCNPISGHATLYWYQQILGQGPKLLIQFQNNGVVDDSQLPKDRFSAERLKGVDSTLKIQPAKLEDSAVYLCASSLGGTEGTEAFFGQGTRLTVV.

DNA of the CDR3: TGTGCCAGCAGCTCACGGACAGATACTTGGGAAAAACTGTTTTTT. Residues: CASSSRTDTWEKLFF. The rearrangement links TRBV7-2 to TRBJ1-4; a weak D match, TRBD1 (6 bases). CDR1 SGHTA and CDR2 FQGNSA come from the germline V gene. This CDR3 is 15 amino acids long. V shed 4 bases and J shed 8 bases, with 17 bases lying between them.

The J gene is TRBJ2-7, the V gene TRBV4-2; 8 bases are shared with TRBD1. The CDR3 totals 14 residues. The V gene's germline CDR1 is LGHNA and CDR2 YNFKEQ. The junction had 3 bases not matched to a gene; V was cut back by 2 bases and J by 3 bases. The CDR3 DNA reads as TGTGCCAGCAGCCAACCAGGGGGCGGCTACGAGCAGTACTTC. Its protein is CASSQPGGGYEQYF.

The chain has TRBV6-5 and TRBJ2-3; D uncertain. In germline, CDR1 is MNHEY, CDR2 SVGAGI. CDR3 length: 15 residues. V lost 10 bases and J lost 4, with 21 bases in between. Written as DNA, the CDR3 is TGTGCCAACCCAGTCCCATTTTGGCCCGCAGATACGCAGTATTTT. Translating it yields CANPVPFWPADTQYF.

This chain links TRBV30 with TRBJ2-4, with 9 bases fitting TRBD1. This CDR3 comprises 15 residues. Germline V gene data show CDR1 as GTSNPN and CDR2 as SVGIG (reference sequence). Trimming cost V 3 bases and J 3 bases; bases outside gene matches: 6. In DNA form, the CDR3 reads TGTGCCTGGAGCGGGACAGGGACGGTCAAAAACATTCAGTACTTC. Translating it yields CAWSGTGTVKNIQYF.

This clone was seen a single time. The V gene is TRBV18, the J gene TRBJ1-2; D is unclear. The CDR3 spans 13 residues. Germline V gene sequence: CDR1 KGHSH, CDR2 LQKENI. V lost 5 bases and J lost 2, with 9 bases in between. The CDR3 spells CASSLDGNYGYTF. The DNA for the CDR3 is TGTGCCAGCTCATTAGACGGGAACTATGGCTACACCTTC.

The chain employs TRBV29-1 and TRBJ1-2, with a possible D match to TRBD1 (6 bases). The CDR3 totals 15 residues. Trimming cost V 6 bases and J 3 bases, with 20 bases left between them. Germline CDR1 SQVTM, CDR2 ANQGSEA. The CDR3 loop reads CSVRVFGGRDYGYTF. In DNA form, the CDR3 reads TGCAGCGTCAGGGTTTTCGGGGGGCGCGACTATGGCTACACCTTC.

The chain couples TRBV29-1 to TRBJ1-1; D is undetermined. Trimming stripped 3 bases from V and 4 bases from J, with 9 bases between. Germline V lookup: CDR1 SQVTM, CDR2 ANQGSEA. The length of the CDR3 is 12 residues. The CDR3 DNA sequence: TGCAGCGTTGATGAGGGAGGCACTGAAGCTTTCTTT. The encoded protein is CSVDEGGTEAFF.

This rearrangement joins TRBV5-1 to TRBJ2-1; 10 bases map to TRBD1. Germline values: CDR1 SGHRS, CDR2 YFSETQ. V was clipped by 2 bases and J by 7 bases; unmatched bases: 9. The CDR3 sequence is 16 residues long. CDR3 nucleotides: TGCGCCAGCAGCTTCCACGGGGACAGGGGAATAAATGAGCAGTTCTTC. Translation gives CASSFHGDRGINEQFF.